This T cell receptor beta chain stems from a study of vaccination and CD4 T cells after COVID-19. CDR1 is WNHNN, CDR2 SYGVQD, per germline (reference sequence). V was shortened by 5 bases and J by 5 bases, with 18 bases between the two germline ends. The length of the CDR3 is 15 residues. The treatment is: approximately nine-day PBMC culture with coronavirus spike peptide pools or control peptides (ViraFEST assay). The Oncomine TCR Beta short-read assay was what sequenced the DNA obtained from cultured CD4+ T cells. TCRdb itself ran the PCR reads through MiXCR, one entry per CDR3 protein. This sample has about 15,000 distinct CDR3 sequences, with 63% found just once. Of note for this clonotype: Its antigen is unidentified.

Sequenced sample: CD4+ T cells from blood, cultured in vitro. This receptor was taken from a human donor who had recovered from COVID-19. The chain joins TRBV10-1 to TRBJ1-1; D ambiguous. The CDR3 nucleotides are TGCGCCAGCAGTCACCTTCGGGGAGGAAAGACTGAAGCTTTCTTT. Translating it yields CASSHLRGGKTEAFF.